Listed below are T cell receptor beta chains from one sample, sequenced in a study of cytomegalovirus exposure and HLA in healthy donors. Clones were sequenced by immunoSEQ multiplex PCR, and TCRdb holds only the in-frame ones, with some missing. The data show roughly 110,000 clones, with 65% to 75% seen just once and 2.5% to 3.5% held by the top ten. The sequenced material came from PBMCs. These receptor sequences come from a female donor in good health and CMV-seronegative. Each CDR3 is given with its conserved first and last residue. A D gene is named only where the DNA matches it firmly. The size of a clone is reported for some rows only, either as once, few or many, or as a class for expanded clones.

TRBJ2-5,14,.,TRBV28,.,CASRRRAPQETQYF,TGTGCCAGCAGAAGGAGGGCCCCCCAAGAGACCCAGTACTTC
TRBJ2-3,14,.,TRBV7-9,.,CASSTYRETDTQYF,TGTGCCAGCAGTACATACAGGGAAACAGATACGCAGTATTTT
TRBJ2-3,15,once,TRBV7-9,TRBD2,CASSGLAMRTDTQYF,TGTGCCAGCAGTGGACTAGCGATGCGAACGGATACGCAGTATTTT
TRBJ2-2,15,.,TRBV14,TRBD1,CASSPGTGVPGELFF,TGTGCCAGCAGTCCCGGGACAGGGGTCCCCGGGGAGCTGTTTTTT
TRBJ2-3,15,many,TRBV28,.,CASSYLRGNTDTQYF,TGTGCCAGCAGTTATTTACGGGGGAACACAGATACGCAGTATTTT
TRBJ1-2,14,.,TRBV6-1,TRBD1,CASRERGQGRSYTF,TGTGCCAGCAGGGAAAGGGGACAGGGGCGAAGCTACACCTTC
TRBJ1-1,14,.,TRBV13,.,CASISRGVNTEAFF,TGTGCCAGCATATCGCGGGGGGTGAACACTGAAGCTTTCTTT
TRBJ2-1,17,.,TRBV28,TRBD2,CASSVRTSGSSYNEQFF,TGTGCCAGCAGCGTCAGGACTAGCGGTAGCTCCTACAATGAGCAGTTCTTC
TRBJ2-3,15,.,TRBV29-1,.,CSINLAIPSTDTQYF,TGCAGCATAAACCTAGCGATCCCTAGCACAGATACGCAGTATTTT
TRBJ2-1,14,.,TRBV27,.,CASRLVAAPNEQFF,TGTGCCAGCAGGTTGGTAGCGGCCCCGAATGAGCAGTTCTTC
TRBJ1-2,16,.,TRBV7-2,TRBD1,CASSLVGQGARYGYTF,TGTGCCAGCAGCTTAGTGGGACAGGGGGCGCGATATGGCTACACCTTC
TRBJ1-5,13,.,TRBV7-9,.,CASSLGGGQPQHF,TGTGCCAGCAGCTTAGGGGGAGGTCAGCCCCAGCATTTT
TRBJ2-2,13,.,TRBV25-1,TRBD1,CAGGQGNTGELFF,TGTGCCGGCGGACAGGGGAACACCGGGGAGCTGTTTTTT
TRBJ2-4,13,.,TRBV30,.,CAWSGVIQDIQYF,TGTGCCTGGAGCGGGGTCATTCAGGACATTCAGTACTTC
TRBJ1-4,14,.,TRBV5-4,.,CASSGEATNEKLFF,TGTGCCAGCAGTGGGGAGGCAACTAATGAAAAACTGTTTTTT
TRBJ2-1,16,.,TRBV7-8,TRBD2,CASSLDYGRAYNEQFF,TGTGCCAGCAGCTTAGATTACGGGAGGGCCTACAATGAGCAGTTCTTC
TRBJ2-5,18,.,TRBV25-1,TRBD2,CASSLAGEWSLSSETQYF,TGTGCCAGCAGCCTAGCGGGAGAATGGTCTCTGTCTTCGGAGACCCAGTACTTC
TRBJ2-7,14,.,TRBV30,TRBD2,CAWSVGLAGDEQYF,TGTGCCTGGAGTGTCGGACTAGCGGGAGACGAGCAGTACTTC
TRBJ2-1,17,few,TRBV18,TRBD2,CASSPGLAGSSYNEQFF,TGTGCCAGCTCACCGGGGCTAGCGGGCAGCTCCTACAATGAGCAGTTCTTC
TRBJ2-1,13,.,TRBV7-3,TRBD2,CASGEGGRNEQFF,TGTGCCAGCGGGGAGGGAGGGCGCAATGAGCAGTTCTTC
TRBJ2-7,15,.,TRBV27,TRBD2,CASSPSAGGFDEQYF,TGTGCCAGCAGCCCTTCAGCGGGAGGGTTCGACGAGCAGTACTTC
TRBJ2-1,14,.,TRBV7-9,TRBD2,CASSSRDYYNEQFF,TGTGCCAGCAGCTCCCGGGACTACTACAATGAGCAGTTCTTC
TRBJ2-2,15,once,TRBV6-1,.,CASSIEGADTGELFF,TGTGCCAGCAGTATTGAAGGGGCCGACACCGGGGAGCTGTTTTTT
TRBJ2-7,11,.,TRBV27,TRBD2,CASWGGREQYF,TGTGCCAGCTGGGGAGGGCGTGAGCAGTACTTC
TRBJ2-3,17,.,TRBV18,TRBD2,CASSPPRLAVFTDTQYF,TGTGCCAGCTCACCACCTCGTCTAGCGGTATTCACAGATACGCAGTATTTT
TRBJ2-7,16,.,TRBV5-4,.,CASSPGGFAGSDEQYF,TGTGCCAGCAGCCCCGGAGGGTTTGCGGGATCGGACGAGCAGTACTTC
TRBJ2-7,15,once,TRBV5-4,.,CASSPDTTDSYEQYF,TGTGCCAGCAGCCCGGACACGACCGACTCCTACGAGCAGTACTTC
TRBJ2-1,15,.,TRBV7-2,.,CASSLVRRLFNEQFF,TGTGCCAGCAGCTTAGTGAGGCGTCTATTCAATGAGCAGTTCTTC
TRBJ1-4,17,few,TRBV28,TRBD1,CASSLSGQGAANEKLFF,TGTGCCAGCAGTTTATCCGGACAGGGGGCTGCTAATGAAAAACTGTTTTTT
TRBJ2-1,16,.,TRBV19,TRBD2,CASSIRLAGEGNEQFF,TGTGCCAGTAGTATACGACTAGCGGGAGAGGGTAATGAGCAGTTCTTC
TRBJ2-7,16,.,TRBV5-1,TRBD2,CASSKSGRVPSYEQYF,TGCGCCAGCAGTAAGAGCGGGAGAGTCCCATCCTACGAGCAGTACTTC
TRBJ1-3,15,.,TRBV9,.,CASSASTGSGNTIYF,TGTGCCAGCAGCGCGTCTACAGGGTCTGGAAACACCATATATTTT
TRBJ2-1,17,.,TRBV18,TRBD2,CASSPGTSGRTYNEQFF,TGTGCCAGCTCGCCCGGGACTAGCGGGAGGACCTACAATGAGCAGTTCTTC
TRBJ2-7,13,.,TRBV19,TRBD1,CASSKDREYEQYF,TGTGCCAGTAGTAAGGACAGGGAGTACGAGCAGTACTTC
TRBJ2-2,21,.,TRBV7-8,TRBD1,CASSEPKTGTARTSNTGELFF,TGTGCCAGCTCCGAACCCAAAACGGGGACAGCACGTACCTCGAACACCGGGGAGCTGTTTTTT
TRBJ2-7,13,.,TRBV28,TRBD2,CASMAGGPYEQYF,TGTGCCAGCATGGCGGGAGGCCCCTACGAGCAGTACTTC
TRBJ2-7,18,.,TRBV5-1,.,CASSLDGTAKSFSYEQYF,TGCGCCAGCAGCTTGGATGGGACTGCAAAATCGTTCTCCTACGAGCAGTACTTC
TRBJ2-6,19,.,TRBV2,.,CASKKHGVRDGAGANVLTF,TGTGCCAGCAAGAAGCATGGGGTGAGGGATGGAGCTGGGGCCAACGTCCTGACTTTC
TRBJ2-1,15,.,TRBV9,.,CASSVGSTSYNEQFF,TGTGCCAGCAGCGTAGGGTCTACGAGCTACAATGAGCAGTTCTTC
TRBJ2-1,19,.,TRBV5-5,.,CASSLVPSASASSYNEQFF,TGTGCCAGCAGCTTGGTTCCTTCGGCTAGCGCGAGCTCCTACAATGAGCAGTTCTTC
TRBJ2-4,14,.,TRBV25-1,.,CASSGQGGKNIQYF,TGTGCCAGCAGTGGACAGGGAGGCAAAAACATTCAGTACTTC
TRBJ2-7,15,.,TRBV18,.,CASSPYRDNDYEQYF,TGTGCCAGCTCACCATATAGGGACAATGACTACGAGCAGTACTTC
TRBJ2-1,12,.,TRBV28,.,CASSFELIRQFF,TGTGCCAGCAGTTTCGAGCTTATAAGGCAGTTCTTC
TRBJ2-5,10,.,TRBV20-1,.,CSAGIGSQYF,TGCAGTGCTGGGATAGGGAGTCAGTACTTC
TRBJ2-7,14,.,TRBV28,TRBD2,CASSLGGRAHEQYF,TGTGCCAGCAGTTTGGGTGGGAGGGCCCACGAGCAGTACTTC
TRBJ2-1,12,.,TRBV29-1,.,CSVVFLQGEQFF,TGCAGCGTTGTGTTCCTGCAGGGTGAGCAGTTCTTC
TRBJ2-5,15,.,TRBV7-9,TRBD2,CASSPAGGQVETQYF,TGTGCCAGCAGCCCAGCGGGAGGGCAAGTGGAGACCCAGTACTTC
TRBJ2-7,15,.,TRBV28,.,CASNGGGGGTYEQYF,TGTGCCAGCAACGGAGGAGGGGGGGGGACCTACGAGCAGTACTTC
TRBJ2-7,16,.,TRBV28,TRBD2,CASSWGTSGSAYEQYF,TGTGCCAGCAGCTGGGGGACTAGCGGGAGCGCCTACGAGCAGTACTTC
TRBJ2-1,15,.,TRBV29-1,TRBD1,CSVARGQGVHGEQFF,TGCAGCGTTGCCAGGGGACAGGGCGTACATGGTGAGCAGTTCTTC
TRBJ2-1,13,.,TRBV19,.,CASSMDYLPEQFF,TGTGCCAGTAGTATGGACTACCTCCCGGAGCAGTTCTTC
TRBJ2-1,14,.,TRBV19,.,CASREGLSYNEQFF,TGTGCCAGTAGGGAGGGCCTCTCCTACAATGAGCAGTTCTTC
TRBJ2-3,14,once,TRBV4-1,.,CASSKQQATDTQYF,TGCGCCAGCAGCAAACAGCAGGCCACAGATACGCAGTATTTT
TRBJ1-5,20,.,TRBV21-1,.,CASSIIPKGQSREGNQPQHF,TGTGCCAGCAGCATCATCCCAAAAGGGCAGTCTCGGGAGGGCAATCAGCCCCAGCATTTT
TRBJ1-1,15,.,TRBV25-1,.,CASSDSYRLNTEAFF,TGTGCCAGCAGTGACTCTTACAGGCTGAACACTGAAGCTTTCTTT
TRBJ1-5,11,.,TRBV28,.,CASSLTGPQHF,TGTGCCAGCAGTCTCACGGGGCCCCAGCATTTT
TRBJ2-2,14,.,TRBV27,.,CASSVLLNTGELFF,TGTGCCAGCAGTGTGTTACTGAACACCGGGGAGCTGTTTTTT